These 15 T cell receptor beta chains were sequenced from one sample in a study of blood T cell repertoires in COVID-19. Measured with immunoSEQ multiplex PCR; TCRdb has only the in-frame clones, and not every one. The data contain about 220,000 clones, 80% to 85% of them singletons. The sequencing input was peripheral blood. These receptors were taken from a woman aged 55-70 years with acute or convalescent COVID-19.

By its share, this clone is medium-sized. This sequence joins TRBV7-8 and TRBJ2-5; 7 bases agree with TRBD2. V was clipped by 10 bases and J by 0 bases; unmatched bases: 8. The germline CDR1 and CDR2 sequences are SGHVS and FQNEAQ. This CDR3 is built from 14 residues. The CDR3 DNA sequence: TGTGCCACCACTAGCGTTGGGTACCAAGAGACCCAGTACTTC. This sequence encodes CATTSVGYQETQYF.

This chain links TRBV19 with TRBJ2-2; TRBD2 might be the D (5 bases). CDR1 is LNHDA and CDR2 is SQIVND in the germline V gene (reference sequence). V dropped 5 bases and J dropped 4 bases, with 20 bases sitting between them. This CDR3 is built from 17 residues. Here the CDR3 DNA reads TGTGCCAGTAGTCTCGTCGTTACAAGAGGAGGCACCGGGGAGCTGTTTTTT. Amino acids: CASSLVVTRGGTGELFF.

V gene TRBV19 combines with J gene TRBJ1-1, with TRBD1 matching 7 bases. Per the germline V gene, CDR1 is LNHDA and CDR2 is SQIVND (reference sequence). J was trimmed by 5 bases and V by 6 bases; bases with no gene match: 3. There are 12 residues in the CDR3. The CDR3 coding sequence is TGTGCCAGTAGATCACAGGGGACTGAAGCTTTCTTT. It is translated as CASRSQGTEAFF.

The chain joins TRBV19 to TRBJ2-7, with 10 bases fitting TRBD2. This CDR3 comprises 15 residues. V lost 3 bases to trimming and J lost 3 bases; unmatched junction nucleotides: 5. CDR1 is LNHDA, CDR2 SQIVND, per germline (reference sequence). The CDR3 loop is CASSIAGLASYEQYF. The CDR3 coding sequence is TGTGCCAGTAGTATTGCGGGACTAGCGAGCTACGAGCAGTACTTC.

This chain uses TRBV27 with TRBJ1-6; TRBD1 aligns across 9 bases. This CDR3 is 16 amino acids long. Losses at the gene ends were 6 bases for V and 6 bases for J; bases not matched to a gene: 9. Germline assignment: CDR1 MNHEY and CDR2 SMNVEV (reference sequence). CDR3 nucleotides: TGTGCCAGCAGACCCTCAACGGGACAGGGTAATTCACCCCTCCACTTT. The encoded protein is CASRPSTGQGNSPLHF.

This chain links TRBV11-1 with TRBJ2-1; TRBD2 aligns across 10 bases. V was pared by 5 bases and J by 2 bases, with 6 bases of the junction left unmatched. The CDR3 extends over 16 amino acids. CDR1 is SGHAT, CDR2 FQDESV, per germline (reference sequence). The CDR3 here is CASSPRTSGAYNEQFF. As DNA, the CDR3 is TGTGCCAGCAGCCCCAGGACTAGCGGAGCCTACAATGAGCAGTTCTTC.

CDR3 coding DNA: TGTGCCAGCTCACCATCGAGGGAGGGCACTGAAGCTTTCTTT. As protein: CASSPSREGTEAFF. The chain carries TRBV18 and TRBJ1-1, with no clear D. This CDR3 contains 14 residues. The germline V gene has CDR1 KGHSH and CDR2 LQKENI. Trimming removed 2 bases at V and 4 bases at J, with 11 bases between.

Only a few counts were recorded for this clone. V usage is TRBV7-2 and J usage is TRBJ1-5; perhaps TRBD1 as D (6 bases). The CDR3 has 14 amino acids. The V end lost 1 base, the J end lost 5 bases, and 9 bases lay between the germline ends. Germline assignment: CDR1 SGHTA and CDR2 FQGNSA. CDR3 amino acids: CASSLGPGDQPQHF. CDR3 DNA: TGTGCCAGCAGCTTAGGGCCAGGGGATCAGCCCCAGCATTTT. Full variable domain (outside the CDR3, taken from reference TRBV7-2 and TRBJ1-5): GAGVSQSPSNKVTEKGKDVELRCDPISGHTALYWYRQSLGQGLEFLIYFQGNSAPDKSGLPSDRFSAERTGGSVSTLTIQRTQQEDSAVYLCASSLGPGDQPQHFGDGTRLSIL.

The genes are TRBV3-1 (or the pseudogene TRBV3-2) and TRBJ1-6, with 8 bases matching TRBD1. The CDR3 is made up of 17 amino acids. J lost 0 bases, V lost 4 bases, and 5 bases had no gene match. Germline V gives CDR1 LGHDT, CDR2 YNNKEL (reference sequence). The CDR3, as DNA: TGTGCCAGCAGCCTCAGGACAGGGAGCTCCTATAATTCACCCCTCCACTTT. Encoded protein: CASSLRTGSSYNSPLHF.

This chain links TRBV6-6 with TRBJ1-5; 9 bases are shared with TRBD1. CDR3 length equals 16 residues. Germline CDR1 MNHNY, CDR2 SVGAGI (reference sequence). V shed 6 bases and J 3 bases; nucleotides not matched to a gene: 9. DNA for the CDR3: TGTGCCAGCAGAAAAGTGGGACAGGGCTCCAATCAGCCCCAGCATTTT. This gives the protein CASRKVGQGSNQPQHF.

This chain links TRBV30 with TRBJ2-3, with D possibly being TRBD2 (6 bases). This CDR3 spans 15 amino acids. CDR1 is GTSNPN, CDR2 SVGIG, per germline (reference sequence). V was shortened by 4 bases and J by 3 bases, with 17 bases between the two germline ends. CDR3 region: CAWTPGGSGTDTQYF. CDR3 DNA: TGTGCCTGGACTCCCGGGGGATCTGGGACAGATACGCAGTATTTT.

The V call is TRBV28, the J call TRBJ2-6, with 9 bases matching TRBD1. Germline CDR1 is MDHEN and CDR2 is SYDVKM. After removal of 6 bases from V and 0 bases from J, the junction contained 9 bases not matched to a gene. This CDR3 is built from 18 residues. The DNA for the CDR3 is TGTGCCAGCAGCCCGGGGGGACAGGGTAGCTCTGGGGCCAACGTCCTGACTTTC. Translation gives CASSPGGQGSSGANVLTF.

The chain links TRBV28 to TRBJ1-5, with 7 bases identical to TRBD1. Germline CDR1 MDHEN, CDR2 SYDVKM. This CDR3 is built from 18 residues. Trimming removed 6 bases from V and 2 bases from J; junction bases left unmatched: 16. The CDR3 region is CASSTAYLGGSGNQPQHF. CDR3 bases: TGTGCCAGCAGCACCGCATATCTAGGGGGCTCGGGCAATCAGCCCCAGCATTTT.

Only one count was recorded for this clone. This sequence joins TRBV6-5 and TRBJ1-1; D not resolved. Per germline, CDR1 MNHEY and CDR2 SVGAGI. The CDR3 spans 15 residues. Trimming took 4 bases from V and 0 from J, leaving 12 bases between them. The CDR3: CASSSGGLMNTEAFF. The CDR3 region has the DNA TGTGCCAGCAGTTCGGGAGGACTCATGAACACTGAAGCTTTCTTT.

The rearrangement links TRBV27 to TRBJ1-2; 7 nucleotides line up with TRBD1. With V trimmed by 2 bases and J by 2 bases, 5 bases remained unmatched. CDR3 length: 15 amino acids. Germline CDR1 reads MNHEY; CDR2 reads SMNVEV (reference sequence). For the CDR3, the DNA is TGTGCCAGCAGTTTAAAGGGGACAGCCAACTATGGCTACACCTTC. Amino acid sequence: CASSLKGTANYGYTF.